The entry below gives a single TCR beta chain sequence along with its context. The source of the sample is a study of blood T cell repertoires in COVID-19. Germline CDR1 is SGDLS and CDR2 is YYNGEE. J gave up 3 bases and V 4 bases, and 7 bases lay outside the gene matches. The CDR3 consists of 15 residues. Assay: immunoSEQ multiplex PCR; the TCRdb copy retains only in-frame clones and omits some. This sample has 35,000 to 45,000 clones; approximately 80% occur once, and the top ten carry under 20%. The chain combines TRBV9 with TRBJ1-1; 9 nucleotides agree with TRBD1. Sequenced material: peripheral blood. This clonotype was sampled from a man in his sixties or seventies with acute or convalescent COVID-19. CDR3 amino acids: CASSLRQGVDTEAFF. CDR3 bases: TGTGCCAGCAGCCTTCGACAGGGGGTGGACACTGAAGCTTTCTTT.